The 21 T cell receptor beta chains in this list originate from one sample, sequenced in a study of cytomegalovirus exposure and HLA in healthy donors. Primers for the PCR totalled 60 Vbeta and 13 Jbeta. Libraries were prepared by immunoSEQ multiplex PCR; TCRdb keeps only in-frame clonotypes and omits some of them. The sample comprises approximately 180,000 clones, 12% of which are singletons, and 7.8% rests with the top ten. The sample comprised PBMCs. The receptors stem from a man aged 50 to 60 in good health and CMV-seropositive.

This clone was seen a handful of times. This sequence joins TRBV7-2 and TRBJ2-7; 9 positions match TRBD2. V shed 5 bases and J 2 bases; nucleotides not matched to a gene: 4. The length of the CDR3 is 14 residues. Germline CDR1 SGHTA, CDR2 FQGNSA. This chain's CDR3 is CASSQTSGPYEQYV. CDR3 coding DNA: TGTGCCAGCAGCCAGACTAGCGGACCCTACGAGCAGTACGTC.

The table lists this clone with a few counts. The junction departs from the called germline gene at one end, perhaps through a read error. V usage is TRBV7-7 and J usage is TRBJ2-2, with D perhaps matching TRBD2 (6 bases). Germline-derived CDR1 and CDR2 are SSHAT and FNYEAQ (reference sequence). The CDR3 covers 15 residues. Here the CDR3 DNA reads TGTGCTAGCAGCCCTTCGACTAGGAACACCGGGGAGCTGTTTTTT. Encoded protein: CASSPSTRNTGELFF.

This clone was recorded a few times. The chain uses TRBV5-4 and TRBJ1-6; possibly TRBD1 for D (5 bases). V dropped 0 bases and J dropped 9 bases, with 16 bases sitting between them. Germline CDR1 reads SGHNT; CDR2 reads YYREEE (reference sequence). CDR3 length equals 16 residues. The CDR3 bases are TGTGCCAGCAGCTTGGCGGCCAGGGATAGAATTTCACCCCTCCACTTT. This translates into CASSLAARDRISPLHF.

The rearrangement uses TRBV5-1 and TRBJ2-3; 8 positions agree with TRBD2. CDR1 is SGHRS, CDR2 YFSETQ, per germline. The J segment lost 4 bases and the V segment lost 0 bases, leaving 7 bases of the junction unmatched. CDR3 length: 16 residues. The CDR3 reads CASSLAAGLAPDTQYF. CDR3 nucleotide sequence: TGCGCCAGCAGCTTGGCCGCTGGACTAGCTCCAGATACGCAGTATTTT.

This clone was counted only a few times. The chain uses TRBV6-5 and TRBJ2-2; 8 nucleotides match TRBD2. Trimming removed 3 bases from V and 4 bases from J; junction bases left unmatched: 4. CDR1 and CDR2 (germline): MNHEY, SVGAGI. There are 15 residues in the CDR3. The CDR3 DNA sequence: TGTGCCAGCAGTTATTATCGGGGGGGCACCGGGGAGCTGTTTTTT. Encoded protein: CASSYYRGGTGELFF.

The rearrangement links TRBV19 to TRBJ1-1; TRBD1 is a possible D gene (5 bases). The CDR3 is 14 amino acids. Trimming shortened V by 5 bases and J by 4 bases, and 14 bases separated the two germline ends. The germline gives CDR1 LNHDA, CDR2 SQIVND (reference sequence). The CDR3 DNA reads TGTGCCAGTAGTCCACGACAGACGGTCACTGAAGCTTTCTTT. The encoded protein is CASSPRQTVTEAFF.

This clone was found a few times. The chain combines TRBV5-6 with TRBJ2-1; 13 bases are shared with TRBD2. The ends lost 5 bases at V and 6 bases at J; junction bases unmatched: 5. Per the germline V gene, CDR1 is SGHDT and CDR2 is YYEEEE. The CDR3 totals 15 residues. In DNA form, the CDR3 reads TGTGCCAGCAGACTAGCGGGGGGGTCGGTCAATGAGCAGTTCTTC. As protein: CASRLAGGSVNEQFF.

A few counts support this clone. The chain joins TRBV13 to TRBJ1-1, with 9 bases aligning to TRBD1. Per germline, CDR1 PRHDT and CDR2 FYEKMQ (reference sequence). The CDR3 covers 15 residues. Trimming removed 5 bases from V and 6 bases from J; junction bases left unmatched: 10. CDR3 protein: CASSANRGQRSEAFF. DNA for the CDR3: TGTGCCAGCAGCGCCAACAGGGGGCAGAGATCTGAAGCTTTCTTT.

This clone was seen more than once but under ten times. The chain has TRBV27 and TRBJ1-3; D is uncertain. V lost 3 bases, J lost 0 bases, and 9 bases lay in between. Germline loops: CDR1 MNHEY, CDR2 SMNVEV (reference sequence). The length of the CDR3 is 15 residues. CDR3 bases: TGTGCCAGCAGTTTCCTACCCCTCTCTGGAAACACCATATATTTT. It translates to CASSFLPLSGNTIYF.

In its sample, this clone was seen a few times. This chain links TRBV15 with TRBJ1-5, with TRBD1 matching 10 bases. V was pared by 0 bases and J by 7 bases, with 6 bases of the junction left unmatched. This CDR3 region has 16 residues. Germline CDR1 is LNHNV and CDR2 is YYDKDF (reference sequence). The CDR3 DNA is TGTGCCACCAGCAGAGACCAGACAGGGGGCGGGCAGCCCCAGCATTTT. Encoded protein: CATSRDQTGGGQPQHF.

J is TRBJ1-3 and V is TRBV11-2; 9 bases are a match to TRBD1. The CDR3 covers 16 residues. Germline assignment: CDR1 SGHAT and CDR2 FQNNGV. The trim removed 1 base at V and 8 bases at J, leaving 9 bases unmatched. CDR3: CASSLGPGQGMDTIYF. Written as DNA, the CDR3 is TGTGCCAGCAGCTTAGGACCGGGACAGGGTATGGACACCATATATTTT.

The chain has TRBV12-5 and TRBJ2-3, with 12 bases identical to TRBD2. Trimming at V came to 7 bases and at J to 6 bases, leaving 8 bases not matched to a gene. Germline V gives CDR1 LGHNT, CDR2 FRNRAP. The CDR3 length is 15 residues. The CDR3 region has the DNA TGTGCTAGTGCCATCCTAGCGGGGGGGGGCGATACGCAGTATTTT. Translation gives CASAILAGGGDTQYF.

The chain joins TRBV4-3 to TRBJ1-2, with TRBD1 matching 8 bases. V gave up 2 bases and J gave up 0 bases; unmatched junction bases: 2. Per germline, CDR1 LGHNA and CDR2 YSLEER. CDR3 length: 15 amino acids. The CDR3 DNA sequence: TGCGCCAGCAGCCAAAGGACAGGGTCTAACTATGGCTACACCTTC. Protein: CASSQRTGSNYGYTF.

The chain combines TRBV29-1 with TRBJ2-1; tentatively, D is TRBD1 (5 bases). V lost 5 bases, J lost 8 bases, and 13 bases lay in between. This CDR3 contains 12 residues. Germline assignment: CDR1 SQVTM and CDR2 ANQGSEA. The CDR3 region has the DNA TGCAGCGTTACCAGGGCTTCTGATGAGCAGTTCTTC. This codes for CSVTRASDEQFF.

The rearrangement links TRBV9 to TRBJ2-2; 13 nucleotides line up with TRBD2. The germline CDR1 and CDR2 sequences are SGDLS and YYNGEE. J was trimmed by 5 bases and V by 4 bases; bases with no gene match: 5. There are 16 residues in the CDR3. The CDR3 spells CASSLGLAGVTGELFF. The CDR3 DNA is TGTGCCAGCAGCCTTGGACTAGCGGGGGTAACCGGGGAGCTGTTTTTT.

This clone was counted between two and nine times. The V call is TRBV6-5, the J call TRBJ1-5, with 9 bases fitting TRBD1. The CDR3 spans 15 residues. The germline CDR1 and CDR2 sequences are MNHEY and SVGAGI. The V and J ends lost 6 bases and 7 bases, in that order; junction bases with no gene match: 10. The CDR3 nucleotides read TGTGCCAGCAGACCAGGGAGGGACAGGGACCAGCCCCAGCATTTT. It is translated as CASRPGRDRDQPQHF.

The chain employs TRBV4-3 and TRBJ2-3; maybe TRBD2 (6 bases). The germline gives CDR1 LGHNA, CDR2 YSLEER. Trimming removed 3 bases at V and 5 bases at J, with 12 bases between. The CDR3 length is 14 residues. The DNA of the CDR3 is TGCGCCAGCAGCCAGGGGCGGGGAGGAGATACGCAGTATTTT. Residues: CASSQGRGGDTQYF.

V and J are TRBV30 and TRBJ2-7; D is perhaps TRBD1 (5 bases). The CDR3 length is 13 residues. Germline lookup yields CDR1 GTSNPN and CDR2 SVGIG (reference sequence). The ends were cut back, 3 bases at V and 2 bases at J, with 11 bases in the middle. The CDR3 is CAWSLGQTYEQYF. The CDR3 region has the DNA TGTGCCTGGAGCCTGGGGCAGACCTACGAGCAGTACTTC.

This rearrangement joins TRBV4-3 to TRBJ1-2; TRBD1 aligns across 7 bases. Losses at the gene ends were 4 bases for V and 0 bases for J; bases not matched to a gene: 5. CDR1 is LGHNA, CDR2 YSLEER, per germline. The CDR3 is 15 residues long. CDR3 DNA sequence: TGCGCCAGCAGCCCTAGACAGGGAGCTAACTATGGCTACACCTTC. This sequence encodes CASSPRQGANYGYTF.

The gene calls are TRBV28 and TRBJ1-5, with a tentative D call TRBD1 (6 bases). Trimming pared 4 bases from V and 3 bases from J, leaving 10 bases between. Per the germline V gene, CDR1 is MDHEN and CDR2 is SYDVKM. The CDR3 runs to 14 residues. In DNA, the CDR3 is TGTGCCAGCAGTTACAGGGACCCCAATCAGCCCCAGCATTTT. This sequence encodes CASSYRDPNQPQHF.

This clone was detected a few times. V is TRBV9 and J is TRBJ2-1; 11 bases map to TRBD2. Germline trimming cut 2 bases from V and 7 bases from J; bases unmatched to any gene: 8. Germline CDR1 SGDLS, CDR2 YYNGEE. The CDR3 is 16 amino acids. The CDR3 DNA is TGTGCCAGCAGCGTCACGGCTAGCGGGGGGCGTAATGAGCAGTTCTTC. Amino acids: CASSVTASGGRNEQFF.